This TCR beta chain comes out of a study of spatial heterogeneity in lung cancer. Looking at the study overall: Detected sequences consistently included more beta-chain ones than alpha-chain ones.

TCRdb used MiXCR to reprocess the 5' RACE reads, holding one entry per CDR3 protein. The sample has about 10,000 distinct CDR3 sequences; 4.5% to 7% are singletons. This clonotype was seen many times. Time point here: sample taken at primary tumor resection. The input material, whole RNA from tumor, nontumor lung or frozen PBMC, was sequenced unsorted. Germline V CDR1 and CDR2: SGHNT, YENEEA. The CDR3 has 17 residues. Losses at the gene ends were 5 bases for V and 4 bases for J; bases not matched to a gene: 6. The receptor was derived from a male donor with early-stage non-small cell lung cancer. The chain carries TRBV11-3 and TRBJ2-1, with 15 bases that match TRBD2. This material consisted of PBMCs, taken at surgery. This chain's CDR3 is CASSEGLAGGIYNEQFF. In nucleotides, the CDR3 is TGTGCCAGCAGCGAAGGACTAGCGGGGGGGATTTACAATGAGCAGTTCTTC.